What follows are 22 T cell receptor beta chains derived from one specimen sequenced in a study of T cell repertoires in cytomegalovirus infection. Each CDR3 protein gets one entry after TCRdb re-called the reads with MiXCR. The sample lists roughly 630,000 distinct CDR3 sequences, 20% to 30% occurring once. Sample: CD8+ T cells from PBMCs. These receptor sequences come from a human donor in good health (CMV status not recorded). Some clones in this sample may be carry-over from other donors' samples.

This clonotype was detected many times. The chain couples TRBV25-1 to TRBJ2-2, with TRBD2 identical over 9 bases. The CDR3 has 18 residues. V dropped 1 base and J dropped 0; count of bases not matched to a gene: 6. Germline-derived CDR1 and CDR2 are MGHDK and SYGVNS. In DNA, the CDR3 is TGTGCCAGCAGTGAATTACGCGGGGGGGCTCCGAACACCGGGGAGCTGTTTTTT. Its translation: CASSELRGGAPNTGELFF.

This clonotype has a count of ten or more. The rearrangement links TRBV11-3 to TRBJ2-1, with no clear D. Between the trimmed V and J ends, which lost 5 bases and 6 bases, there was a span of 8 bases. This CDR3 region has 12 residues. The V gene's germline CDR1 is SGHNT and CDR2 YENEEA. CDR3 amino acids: CASSNRGNEQFF. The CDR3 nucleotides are TGTGCCAGCAGCAATCGTGGCAATGAGCAGTTCTTC.

CDR3: CATSSVSNQPQHF. The CDR3, as DNA: TGTGCCACCAGCAGTGTCAGCAATCAGCCCCAGCATTTT. This chain links TRBV15 with TRBJ1-5; D uncertain. From germline, CDR1 is LNHNV and CDR2 YYDKDF (reference sequence). Trimming cost V 3 bases and J 1 base, with 4 bases left between them. The CDR3 is 13 amino acids.

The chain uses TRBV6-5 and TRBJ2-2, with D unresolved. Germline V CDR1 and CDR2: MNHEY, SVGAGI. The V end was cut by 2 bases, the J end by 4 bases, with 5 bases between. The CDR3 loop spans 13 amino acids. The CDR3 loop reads CASSYRATGELFF. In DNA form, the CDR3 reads TGTGCCAGCAGTTACAGGGCCACCGGGGAGCTGTTTTTT.

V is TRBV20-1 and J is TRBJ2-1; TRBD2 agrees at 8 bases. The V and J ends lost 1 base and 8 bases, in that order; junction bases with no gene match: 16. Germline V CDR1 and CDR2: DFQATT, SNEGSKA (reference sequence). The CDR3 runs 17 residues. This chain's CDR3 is CSARGSGGPEWSDEQFF. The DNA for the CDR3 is TGCAGTGCTAGAGGGAGCGGGGGCCCGGAGTGGTCAGATGAGCAGTTCTTC.

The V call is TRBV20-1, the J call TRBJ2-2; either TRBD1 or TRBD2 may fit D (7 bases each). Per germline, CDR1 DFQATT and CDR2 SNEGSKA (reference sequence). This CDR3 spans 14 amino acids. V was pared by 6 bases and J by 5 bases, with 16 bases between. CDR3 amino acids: CSAPGGAETGELFF. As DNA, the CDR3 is TGCAGTGCACCAGGGGGGGCAGAAACCGGGGAGCTGTTTTTT.

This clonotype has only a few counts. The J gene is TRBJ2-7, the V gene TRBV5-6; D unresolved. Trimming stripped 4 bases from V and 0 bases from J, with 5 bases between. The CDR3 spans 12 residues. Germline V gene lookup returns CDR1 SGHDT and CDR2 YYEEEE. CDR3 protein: CASSLRSYEQYV. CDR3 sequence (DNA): TGTGCCAGCAGCCTCCGCTCCTACGAGCAGTACGTC.

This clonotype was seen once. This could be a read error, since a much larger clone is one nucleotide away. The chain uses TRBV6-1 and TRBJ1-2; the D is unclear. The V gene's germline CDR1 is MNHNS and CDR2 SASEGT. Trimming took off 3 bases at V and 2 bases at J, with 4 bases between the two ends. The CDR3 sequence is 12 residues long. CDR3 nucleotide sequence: TGTGCCAGCAGTGAGGGGAACTATGGCTACACCTTC. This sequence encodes CASSEGNYGYTF.

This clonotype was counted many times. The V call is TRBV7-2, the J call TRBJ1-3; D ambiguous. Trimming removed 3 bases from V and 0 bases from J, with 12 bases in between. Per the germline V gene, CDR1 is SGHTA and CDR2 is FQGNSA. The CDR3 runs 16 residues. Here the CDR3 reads CASSLDSVVSGNTIYF. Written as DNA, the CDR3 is TGTGCCAGCAGCTTGGATTCGGTGGTCTCTGGAAACACCATATATTTT.

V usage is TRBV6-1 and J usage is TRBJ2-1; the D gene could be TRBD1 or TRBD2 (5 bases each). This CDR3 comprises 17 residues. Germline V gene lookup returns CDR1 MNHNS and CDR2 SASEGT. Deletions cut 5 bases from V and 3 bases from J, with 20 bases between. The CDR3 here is CASSLTGQGGLYNEQFF. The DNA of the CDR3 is TGTGCCAGCAGTTTAACGGGCCAGGGCGGGCTCTACAATGAGCAGTTCTTC.

The CDR3 reads CASSLSRTWGTQYF. CDR3 coding DNA: TGTGCCAGCAGTTTAAGCAGGACCTGGGGGACCCAGTACTTC. V and J are TRBV28 and TRBJ2-5; D gene ambiguous. The germline V and J ends were trimmed by 2 bases and 7 bases, with 14 bases remaining between them. Looked up from germline, CDR1 is MDHEN and CDR2 is SYDVKM. This CDR3 contains 14 residues.

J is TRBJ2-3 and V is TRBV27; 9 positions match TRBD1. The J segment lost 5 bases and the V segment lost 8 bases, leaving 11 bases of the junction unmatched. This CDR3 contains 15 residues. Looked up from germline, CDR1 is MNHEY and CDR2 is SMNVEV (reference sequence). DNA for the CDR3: TGTGCCAGCGTACCGGGACAGGGTATCGTAGATACGCAGTATTTT. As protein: CASVPGQGIVDTQYF.

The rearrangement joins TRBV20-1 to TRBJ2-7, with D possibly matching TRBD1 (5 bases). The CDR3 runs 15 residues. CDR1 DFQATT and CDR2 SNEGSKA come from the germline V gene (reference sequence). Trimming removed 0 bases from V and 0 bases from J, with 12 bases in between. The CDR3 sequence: CSARDIQDSSYEQYF. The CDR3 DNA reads TGCAGTGCTAGAGACATTCAAGACAGCTCCTACGAGCAGTACTTC.

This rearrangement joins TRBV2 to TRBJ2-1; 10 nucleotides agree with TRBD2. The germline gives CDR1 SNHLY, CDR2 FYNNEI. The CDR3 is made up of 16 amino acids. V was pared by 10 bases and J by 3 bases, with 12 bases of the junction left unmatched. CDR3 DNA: TGTGCCACCAACGGGGGGACTAGCGTGAACTACAATGAGCAGTTCTTC. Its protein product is CATNGGTSVNYNEQFF.

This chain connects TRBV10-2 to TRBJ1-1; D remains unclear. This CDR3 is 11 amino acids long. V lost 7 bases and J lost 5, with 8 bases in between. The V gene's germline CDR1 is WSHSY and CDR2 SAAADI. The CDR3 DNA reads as TGCGCCAGCACCTTCAAGACTGAAGCTTTCTTT. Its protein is CASTFKTEAFF.

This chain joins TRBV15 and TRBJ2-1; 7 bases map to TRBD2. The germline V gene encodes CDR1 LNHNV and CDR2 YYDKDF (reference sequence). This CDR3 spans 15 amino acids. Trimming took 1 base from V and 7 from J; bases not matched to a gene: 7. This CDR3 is CATSRAPGGGNEQFF. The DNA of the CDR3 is TGTGCCACCAGCAGAGCCCCTGGGGGGGGGAATGAGCAGTTCTTC. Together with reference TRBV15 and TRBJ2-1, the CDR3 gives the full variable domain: DAMVIQNPRYQVTQFGKPVTLSCSQTLNHNVMYWYQQKSSQAPKLLFHYYDKDFNNEADTPDNFQSRRPNTSFCFLDIRSPGLGDTAMYLCATSRAPGGGNEQFFGPGTRLTVL.

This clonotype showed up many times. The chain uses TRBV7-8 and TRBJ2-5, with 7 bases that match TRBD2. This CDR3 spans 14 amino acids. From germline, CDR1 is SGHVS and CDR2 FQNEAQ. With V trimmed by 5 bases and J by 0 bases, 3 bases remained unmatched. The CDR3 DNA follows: TGTGCCAGCAGCCCCGGGGGGTACCAAGAGACCCAGTACTTC. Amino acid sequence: CASSPGGYQETQYF.

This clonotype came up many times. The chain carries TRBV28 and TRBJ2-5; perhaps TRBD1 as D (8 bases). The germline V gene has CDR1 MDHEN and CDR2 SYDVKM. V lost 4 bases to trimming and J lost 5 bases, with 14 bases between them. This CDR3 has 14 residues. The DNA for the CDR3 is TGTGCCAGCAGTTCCGGACAGGGAGGGGAGACCCAGTACTTC. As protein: CASSSGQGGETQYF.

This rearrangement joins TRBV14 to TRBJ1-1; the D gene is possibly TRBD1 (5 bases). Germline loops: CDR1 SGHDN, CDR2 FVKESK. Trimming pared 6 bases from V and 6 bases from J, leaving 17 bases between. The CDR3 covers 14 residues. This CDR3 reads CASSHVGLGPEAFF. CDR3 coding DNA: TGTGCCAGCAGTCACGTGGGGCTGGGGCCTGAAGCTTTCTTT.

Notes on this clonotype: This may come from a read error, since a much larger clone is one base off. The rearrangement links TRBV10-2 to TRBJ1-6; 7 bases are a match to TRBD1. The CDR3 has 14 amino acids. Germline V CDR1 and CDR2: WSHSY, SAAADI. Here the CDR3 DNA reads TGCGCCAGCCGACCGGGACAGACGACGGCACCCCTCCGCTTT. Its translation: CASRPGQTTAPLRF.

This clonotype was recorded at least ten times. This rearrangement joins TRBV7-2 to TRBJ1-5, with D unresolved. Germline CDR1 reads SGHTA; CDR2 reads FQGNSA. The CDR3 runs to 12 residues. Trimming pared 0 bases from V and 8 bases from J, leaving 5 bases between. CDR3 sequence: CASSLAQEPQHF. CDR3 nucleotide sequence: TGTGCCAGCAGCTTAGCGCAAGAGCCCCAGCATTTT.

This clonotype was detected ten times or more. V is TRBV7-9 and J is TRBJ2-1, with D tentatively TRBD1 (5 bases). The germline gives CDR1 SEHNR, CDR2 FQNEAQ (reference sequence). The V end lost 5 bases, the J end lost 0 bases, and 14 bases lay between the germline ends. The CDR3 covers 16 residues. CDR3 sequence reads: CASSDTRGSSYNEQFF. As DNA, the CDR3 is TGTGCCAGCAGCGATACAAGGGGAAGCTCCTACAATGAGCAGTTCTTC.